The rows below give T cell receptor beta chains drawn from one sample of a study of glioma-infiltrating T cells after dendritic cell vaccination. Libraries were prepared by immunoSEQ multiplex PCR; TCRdb keeps only in-frame clonotypes and omits some of them. The sample consists of 93,000 or so clones, around three quarters of them appearing once. This specimen consisted of blood, obtained before dendritic cell vaccination. The receptors stem from a human donor with glioblastoma. The CDR3 runs from the conserved cysteine through the conserved F or W. A D gene is named only where the DNA matches it firmly. Only part of the rows carry a size: once, few, many, or a class if the clone is expanded.

cdr3_aa	cdr3_nt	v_call	d_call	clone_size	j_call
CASRAERGYTGELFF	TGTGCCAGCAGGGCTGAGCGGGGGTACACCGGGGAGCTGTTTTTT	TRBV2	TRBD2	NA	TRBJ2-2
CAISESPTGSQHF	TGTGCCATCAGTGAGTCGCCCACTGGTTCCCAGCATTTT	TRBV10-3	NA	NA	TRBJ1-5
CASSQDQLQGARTEAFF	TGTGCCAGCAGCCAAGATCAACTACAGGGGGCAAGGACTGAAGCTTTCTTT	TRBV14	TRBD1	NA	TRBJ1-1
CASSAPGYEQYF	TGCGCCAGCAGTGCCCCCGGGTACGAGCAGTACTTC	TRBV10-2	NA	NA	TRBJ2-7
CASRVDRVNGDYTF	TGTGCCAGCAGGGTGGACAGGGTGAACGGGGACTACACCTTC	TRBV6-4	TRBD1	few	TRBJ1-2
CAWSSGQYYEQYF	TGTGCCTGGTCGAGCGGGCAGTACTACGAGCAGTACTTC	TRBV30	NA	NA	TRBJ2-7
CASSSDSFYGYTF	TGTGCCAGCAGCTCGGACAGCTTCTATGGCTACACCTTC	TRBV5-4	NA	NA	TRBJ1-2
CASSLWAREGLNEQFF	TGTGCCAGCAGCTTATGGGCGCGGGAGGGCCTAAATGAGCAGTTCTTC	TRBV7-3	TRBD2	NA	TRBJ2-1
CASSLGLAGVYEQYF	TGTGCCAGCAGCTTAGGACTAGCGGGGGTCTACGAGCAGTACTTC	TRBV7-9	TRBD2	NA	TRBJ2-7
CASYYLRSDSLSTYEQYF	TGTGCCAGCTACTATCTCCGGTCGGACAGCCTGTCCACCTACGAGCAGTACTTC	TRBV21-1	NA	NA	TRBJ2-7
CAWSVGGALQQPQHF	TGTGCCTGGAGTGTTGGGGGGGCTCTCCAACAGCCCCAGCATTTT	TRBV30	NA	NA	TRBJ1-5
CASSMTGGPTYEQYF	TGTGCCAGTAGTATGACGGGAGGCCCAACCTACGAGCAGTACTTC	TRBV19	TRBD2	NA	TRBJ2-7
CASSSGPQGKGEKLFF	TGTGCCAGCAGTTCGGGACCTCAGGGGAAGGGTGAAAAACTGTTTTTT	TRBV28	NA	NA	TRBJ1-4
CASSQDDRGVRGKRQYF	TGCGCCAGCAGCCAAGACGACAGGGGGGTACGGGGTAAACGGCAGTACTTC	TRBV4-1	TRBD1	few	TRBJ2-7
CASRLAESSYEQYF	TGCGCCAGCAGGCTAGCGGAGAGCTCCTACGAGCAGTACTTC	TRBV5-1	TRBD2	once	TRBJ2-7
CASSLTGNQPQHF	TGTGCCAGCAGCTTGACAGGCAATCAGCCCCAGCATTTT	TRBV2	NA	NA	TRBJ1-5
CASSSAMTSGAYEQYF	TGTGCCAGCAGTTCTGCTATGACTAGCGGCGCCTACGAGCAGTACTTC	TRBV28	TRBD2	once	TRBJ2-7
CASSLYTVDSSYGYTF	TGTGCCAGCAGCTTGTACACGGTAGACAGCTCCTATGGCTACACCTTC	TRBV5-6	NA	once	TRBJ1-2
CASSLVGTSGVKTYEQYF	TGTGCCAGCAGCTTAGTGGGGACTAGCGGGGTCAAAACCTACGAGCAGTACTTC	TRBV11-1	TRBD2	NA	TRBJ2-7
CASSTGQGTNEQYF	TGCGCCAGCAGCACCGGACAGGGTACGAACGAGCAGTACTTC	TRBV5-1	TRBD1	NA	TRBJ2-7
CASSLSHKSNQPQHF	TGTGCCAGCAGTTTATCGCACAAGTCTAATCAGCCCCAGCATTTT	TRBV27	NA	NA	TRBJ1-5
CASSPGQSNQPQHF	TGTGCCAGCAGTCCGGGACAGAGCAATCAGCCCCAGCATTTT	TRBV27	TRBD1	NA	TRBJ1-5
CASSPPGGSRTEAFF	TGTGCCAGCAGCCCGCCCGGGGGTAGTAGGACTGAAGCTTTCTTT	TRBV14	NA	NA	TRBJ1-1
CASSQDLAGNTGELFF	TGTGCCAGCAGCCAAGATCTCGCAGGGAACACCGGGGAGCTGTTTTTT	TRBV4-2	NA	once	TRBJ2-2
CASRRGGLNTEAFF	TGTGCCAGTAGGCGGGGGGGGCTGAACACTGAAGCTTTCTTT	TRBV19	NA	NA	TRBJ1-1
CASSYSNSYNEKLFF	TGTGCCAGCAGTTACTCGAACAGCTATAATGAAAAACTGTTTTTT	TRBV6-5	NA	NA	TRBJ1-4
CASSPGQGPYEQYF	TGTGCCAGCAGCCCGGGACAGGGTCCCTACGAGCAGTACTTC	TRBV7-6	TRBD1	NA	TRBJ2-7
CARDSPASKLCEQYF	TGTGCCAGGGACAGCCCGGCGTCCAAGCTCTGCGAGCAGTACTTC	TRBV19	NA	NA	TRBJ2-7
CASRRRTSGRARSDEQFF	TGTGCCAGTAGACGCCGGACTAGCGGGAGGGCACGTTCAGATGAGCAGTTCTTC	TRBV19	TRBD2	NA	TRBJ2-1
CASSWLRGTDTQYF	TGTGCCAGCAGTTGGCTCAGGGGCACAGATACGCAGTATTTT	TRBV6-5	NA	NA	TRBJ2-3
CASSLGRGGTNEQFF	TGTGCCAGCAGCTTGGGGAGAGGGGGCACCAATGAGCAGTTCTTC	TRBV7-9	TRBD1	NA	TRBJ2-1
CASSFGFRGSYNEQFF	TGTGCCAGCAGTTTTGGGTTCCGCGGGTCCTACAATGAGCAGTTCTTC	TRBV28	NA	few	TRBJ2-1
CASSVQNQPQHF	TGTGCCAGCAGTGTCCAGAATCAGCCCCAGCATTTT	TRBV25-1	NA	NA	TRBJ1-5
CASSVVFRTDYEQYF	TGTGCCAGCAGCGTAGTTTTTAGAACTGACTACGAGCAGTACTTC	TRBV9	NA	NA	TRBJ2-7
CATSRGQGPNQPQHF	TGTGCCACCAGCAGGGGACAGGGTCCCAATCAGCCCCAGCATTTT	TRBV15	TRBD1	once	TRBJ1-5
CASRTQGTNYGYTF	TGTGCCAGCAGGACACAGGGAACGAACTATGGCTACACCTTC	TRBV6-1	NA	NA	TRBJ1-2
CASSLDKSQAGGSPLHF	TGTGCCAGCAGCTTAGATAAGTCACAGGCGGGGGGTTCACCCCTCCACTTT	TRBV11-2	NA	NA	TRBJ1-6
CASSEFRREGYEQYF	TGTGCCAGCAGTGAATTCAGAAGGGAGGGTTACGAGCAGTACTTC	TRBV25-1	TRBD2	NA	TRBJ2-7
CASSPEAAYSYEQYF	TGTGCCAGCAGTCCGGAAGCGGCCTACTCCTACGAGCAGTACTTC	TRBV28	NA	NA	TRBJ2-7
CASSMAVNTEAFF	TGTGCCAGTAGTATGGCGGTGAACACTGAAGCTTTCTTT	TRBV19	NA	NA	TRBJ1-1
CACWDINLGEKLFF	TGTGCCTGCTGGGACATTAACTTGGGCGAAAAACTGTTTTTT	TRBV30	NA	NA	TRBJ1-4
CASSQQGLVGHEQYF	TGTGCCAGCAGCCAACAGGGACTAGTAGGGCACGAGCAGTACTTC	TRBV7-9	TRBD2	NA	TRBJ2-7
CTSSQARTSGRLGEQYF	TGCACCAGCAGCCAAGCTCGGACTAGCGGGAGGCTTGGTGAGCAGTACTTC	TRBV1	NA	NA	TRBJ2-7